The 32 T cell receptor beta chains reported below all come from one sample, sequenced in a study of cytomegalovirus exposure and HLA in healthy donors. Vbeta (60) and Jbeta (13) primers were used in the PCR. This table comes from immunoSEQ multiplex PCR, and its TCRdb copy is limited to in-frame clones, with some not included. The sample has approximately 100,000 clones; 70% to 80% are singletons. The sample consisted of PBMCs. The receptor set was obtained from a woman aged 40 to 50 in good health and CMV-seropositive.

The chain uses TRBV25-1 and TRBJ2-3; TRBD1 is a possible D gene (5 bases). Trimming took 3 bases from V and 1 from J, leaving 11 bases between them. Germline assignment: CDR1 MGHDK and CDR2 SYGVNS. This CDR3 region has 15 residues. The CDR3 spells CASSESGYGTDTQYF. The CDR3 DNA is TGTGCCAGCAGTGAGTCAGGGTACGGCACAGATACGCAGTATTTT.

This sequence joins TRBV9 and TRBJ2-2; 8 bases match TRBD1. Germline V gene sequence: CDR1 SGDLS, CDR2 YYNGEE. The CDR3 is 14 amino acids. V gave up 7 bases and J gave up 3 bases; unmatched junction bases: 5. The CDR3 is CASGTGHYTGELFF. DNA for the CDR3: TGTGCCAGCGGGACAGGACACTACACCGGGGAGCTGTTTTTT.

CDR3 nucleotides: TGTGCCAGCAGATCGACAGGCTTCTCCTACGAGCAGTACTTC. Protein: CASRSTGFSYEQYF. This chain uses TRBV28 with TRBJ2-7, with D perhaps TRBD1 (6 bases). The germline V and J ends were trimmed by 6 bases and 0 bases, with 12 bases remaining between them. Germline V lookup: CDR1 MDHEN, CDR2 SYDVKM. The length of the CDR3 is 14 residues.

The rearrangement uses TRBV5-1 and TRBJ2-1; D gene ambiguous. V was shortened by 0 bases and J by 0 bases, with 10 bases between the two germline ends. CDR1 and CDR2 (germline): SGHRS, YFSETQ. The CDR3 has 16 amino acids. CDR3 region: CASSLAPQYSYNEQFF. CDR3 in DNA: TGCGCCAGCAGCTTGGCTCCTCAGTACTCCTACAATGAGCAGTTCTTC. The full variable domain, its missing parts supplied by reference TRBV5-1 and TRBJ2-1, is KAGVTQTPRYLIKTRGQQVTLSCSPISGHRSVSWYQQTPGQGLQFLFEYFSETQRNKGNFPGRFSGRQFSNSRSEMNVSTLELGDSALYLCASSLAPQYSYNEQFFGPGTRLTVL.

V usage is TRBV5-4 and J usage is TRBJ2-5; 9 nucleotides line up with TRBD2. With V trimmed by 7 bases and J by 4 bases, 11 bases remained unmatched. CDR3 length: 15 residues. CDR1 and CDR2 (germline): SGHNT, YYREEE (reference sequence). The CDR3 DNA is TGTGCCAGCGGCATAGCGGGGGTGGAGTCAGAGACCCAGTACTTC. Translated: CASGIAGVESETQYF.

This chain links TRBV2 with TRBJ1-2, with 7 positions matching TRBD1. The V gene end was trimmed by 6 bases and the J gene end by 8 bases; junction bases not matched to a gene: 12. Germline CDR1 and CDR2: SNHLY and FYNNEI. The CDR3 runs to 14 residues. The CDR3 protein is CASRARQGLRGYTF. In nucleotides, the CDR3 is TGTGCCAGCAGGGCACGACAGGGTCTCCGCGGCTACACCTTC.

The chain is built from TRBV15 and TRBJ2-7; 9 nucleotides match TRBD2. The germline CDR1 and CDR2 sequences are LNHNV and YYDKDF (reference sequence). CDR3 length: 17 residues. With V trimmed by 0 bases and J by 7 bases, 13 bases remained unmatched. The CDR3 reads CATSREGGLAGVREQYF. As DNA, the CDR3 is TGTGCCACCAGCAGAGAAGGGGGGTTAGCGGGGGTTAGGGAGCAGTACTTC. The full variable domain, completed using reference TRBV15 and TRBJ2-7, is DAMVIQNPRYQVTQFGKPVTLSCSQTLNHNVMYWYQQKSSQAPKLLFHYYDKDFNNEADTPDNFQSRRPNTSFCFLDIRSPGLGDTAMYLCATSREGGLAGVREQYFGPGTRLTVT.

V is TRBV12-5 and J is TRBJ1-1; TRBD1 matches at 9 bases. Looked up from germline, CDR1 is LGHNT and CDR2 is FRNRAP. The V segment lost 9 bases and the J segment 5 bases; nucleotides outside the gene matches: 4. The CDR3 consists of 12 residues. The CDR3 region is CASGQGWTEAFF. For the CDR3, the DNA is TGTGCTAGCGGACAGGGGTGGACTGAAGCTTTCTTT.

The genes are TRBV9 and TRBJ2-5; TRBD2 agrees at 8 bases. The ends lost 0 bases at V and 4 bases at J; junction bases unmatched: 2. The germline V gene encodes CDR1 SGDLS and CDR2 YYNGEE. CDR3 length: 14 residues. CDR3 nucleotides: TGTGCCAGCAGCGTAGAAGCGGGGGTAGAGACCCAGTACTTC. Translation: CASSVEAGVETQYF.

The chain is built from TRBV2 and TRBJ2-5; weak D call: TRBD1 (5 bases). The CDR3 is 15 amino acids. Germline CDR1 SNHLY, CDR2 FYNNEI. The germline V and J ends were trimmed by 2 bases and 2 bases, with 12 bases remaining between them. CDR3 bases: TGTGCCAGCAGTGAATTTGGGGCAGGGCAAGAGACCCAGTACTTC. Translating it yields CASSEFGAGQETQYF. The full variable domain, its missing parts supplied by reference TRBV2 and TRBJ2-5, is EPEVTQTPSHQVTQMGQEVILRCVPISNHLYFYWYRQILGQKVEFLVSFYNNEISEKSEIFDDQFSVERPDGSNFTLKIRSTKLEDSAMYFCASSEFGAGQETQYFGPGTRLLVL.

V gene TRBV2 combines with J gene TRBJ1-2; 12 positions agree with TRBD1. The CDR3 is 16 amino acids. V shed 4 bases and J 2 bases; nucleotides not matched to a gene: 5. Per germline, CDR1 SNHLY and CDR2 FYNNEI. This chain's CDR3 is CASSATGTGGNYGYTF. CDR3 DNA: TGTGCCAGCAGTGCCACCGGGACAGGGGGCAACTATGGCTACACCTTC.

This clone was seen only once. The rearrangement links TRBV7-2 to TRBJ1-4; D perhaps matches TRBD1 (5 bases). V gave up 5 bases and J gave up 5 bases, with 12 bases separating them. Germline lookup yields CDR1 SGHTA and CDR2 FQGNSA. The CDR3 covers 14 residues. The CDR3 DNA follows: TGTGCCAGCAGCAACGGGGGGTTCAATGAAAAACTGTTTTTT. Translation gives CASSNGGFNEKLFF.

CDR3 coding DNA: TGCGCCAGCAGCTCGGGGACACCCGCCGGGAACACTGAAGCTTTCTTT. This translates into CASSSGTPAGNTEAFF. The V gene is TRBV5-1, the J gene TRBJ1-1, with a weak D call TRBD1 (6 bases). The CDR3 has 16 residues. The ends were cut back, 3 bases at V and 1 base at J, with 16 bases in the middle. Germline-derived CDR1 and CDR2 are SGHRS and YFSETQ. The full variable domain, completed using reference TRBV5-1 and TRBJ1-1, is KAGVTQTPRYLIKTRGQQVTLSCSPISGHRSVSWYQQTPGQGLQFLFEYFSETQRNKGNFPGRFSGRQFSNSRSEMNVSTLELGDSALYLCASSSGTPAGNTEAFFGQGTRLTVV.

This clone was detected only a few times. V and J are TRBV5-6 and TRBJ2-7, with 14 bases aligning to TRBD2. This CDR3 has 15 residues. Germline V gene lookup returns CDR1 SGHDT and CDR2 YYEEEE. The ends lost 4 bases at V and 7 bases at J; junction bases unmatched: 7. The DNA for the CDR3 is TGTGCCAGCAGCCCGGGACTAGCGGGGGTGAAAGAGCAGTACTTC. It specifies CASSPGLAGVKEQYF.

This clone was detected a few times. The chain couples TRBV10-1 to TRBJ1-4; D might be TRBD1 (5 bases). The CDR3 covers 14 residues. Trimming took 5 bases from V and 11 from J, leaving 18 bases between them. CDR1 is WNHNN and CDR2 is SYGVQD in the germline V gene (reference sequence). CDR3: CASSPRDGGRKLFF. CDR3 in DNA: TGCGCCAGCAGTCCCCGGGACGGGGGTAGGAAACTGTTTTTT.

J is TRBJ1-1 and V is TRBV7-2; 10 nucleotides align to TRBD1. Germline V gives CDR1 SGHTA, CDR2 FQGNSA. Unmatched junction bases numbered 10, after V lost 6 bases and J lost 6 bases. This CDR3 contains 15 residues. As DNA, the CDR3 is TGTGCCAGCAGTCGTCCCGGGACAGGGGTTTCTGAAGCTTTCTTT. This sequence encodes CASSRPGTGVSEAFF.

The sample holds a few counts of this clone. The rearrangement links TRBV27 to TRBJ2-7; D is ambiguous. V was cut by 2 bases and J by 6 bases, with 8 bases left in between. In germline, CDR1 is MNHEY, CDR2 SMNVEV (reference sequence). The CDR3 sequence is 12 residues long. The CDR3 DNA follows: TGTGCCAGCAGTTTACCCTTCCGCGAGCAGTACTTC. It specifies CASSLPFREQYF.

This clone is a singleton in its sample. This sequence joins TRBV7-2 and TRBJ2-3; a possible D gene is TRBD1 (6 bases). Germline lookup yields CDR1 SGHTA and CDR2 FQGNSA. Trimming removed 1 base at V and 12 bases at J, with 11 bases between. The CDR3 runs 12 residues. Written as DNA, the CDR3 is TGTGCCAGCAGCTTAGAAAGGACAGACCAGTATTTT. It codes for CASSLERTDQYF.

This chain uses TRBV10-3 with TRBJ1-5; TRBD1 aligns across 7 bases. The CDR3 is 13 amino acids. Germline V gene sequence: CDR1 ENHRY, CDR2 SYGVKD. With 6 bases clipped from V and 7 bases from J, the junction kept 6 bases outside the gene matches. Written as DNA, the CDR3 is TGTGCCATCAGAGAGGGGGCGGGGCAGCCCCAGCATTTT. The encoded protein is CAIREGAGQPQHF.

This clone was detected once. The gene calls are TRBV2 and TRBJ1-2; possible D gene TRBD1, 5 bases. Germline values: CDR1 SNHLY, CDR2 FYNNEI. CDR3 length: 13 residues. V was cut by 4 bases and J by 4 bases, with 10 bases left in between. The CDR3 sequence: CASSGDQGYGYTF. Written as DNA, the CDR3 is TGTGCCAGCAGTGGTGACCAGGGCTATGGCTACACCTTC.

The chain recombines TRBV27 with TRBJ2-2; 9 positions match TRBD1. V shed 8 bases, J shed 1 base, and the junction held 5 bases outside the gene matches. This CDR3 comprises 15 residues. Germline CDR1 and CDR2: MNHEY and SMNVEV (reference sequence). CDR3 loop: CASRRGQGNTGELFF. The DNA for the CDR3 is TGTGCCAGCCGTAGGGGACAGGGGAACACCGGGGAGCTGTTTTTT.

The V call is TRBV7-2, the J call TRBJ2-7, with 8 positions matching TRBD1. The V and J ends lost 2 bases and 3 bases, in that order; junction bases with no gene match: 3. Per the germline V gene, CDR1 is SGHTA and CDR2 is FQGNSA. This CDR3 spans 14 amino acids. CDR3 protein: CASSLLGQGYEQYF. DNA of the CDR3: TGTGCCAGCAGCTTACTAGGACAGGGCTACGAGCAGTACTTC.

This sequence joins TRBV6-1 and TRBJ2-7; TRBD1 is a possible D gene (6 bases). Germline V lookup: CDR1 MNHNS, CDR2 SASEGT. The V gene lost 7 bases and the J gene lost 2 bases, with 15 bases spanning the gap. The CDR3 runs to 14 residues. The CDR3 DNA sequence: TGTGCCAGCACATCAGGGGCTCCCCCCTACGAGCAGTACTTC. Its translation is CASTSGAPPYEQYF.

The chain couples TRBV19 to TRBJ2-3; D is uncertain. The CDR3 runs 15 residues. Germline V gene data show CDR1 as LNHDA and CDR2 as SQIVND (reference sequence). V gave up 5 bases and J gave up 2 bases, with 14 bases separating them. CDR3 DNA: TGTGCCAGTAGTGTAGGAGTCATCACCACAGATACGCAGTATTTT. Translated: CASSVGVITTDTQYF.

This clone was seen only a few times. The V call is TRBV4-2, the J call TRBJ2-5; 10 bases match TRBD2. V shed 2 bases, J shed 1 base, and the junction held 7 bases outside the gene matches. Looked up from germline, CDR1 is LGHNA and CDR2 is YNFKEQ. There are 17 residues in the CDR3. DNA for the CDR3: TGTGCCAGCAGCCAACAGGCTAGCGGGGGTCCCCAAGAGACCCAGTACTTC. This translates into CASSQQASGGPQETQYF.

There are a few counts of this clone. The gene calls are TRBV7-9 and TRBJ2-7; tentative D call: TRBD1 (5 bases). The CDR3 extends over 14 amino acids. Trimming pared 6 bases from V and 3 bases from J, leaving 15 bases between. Germline CDR1 is SEHNR and CDR2 is FQNEAQ (reference sequence). The CDR3 is CASSPGSGNYEQYF. The DNA for the CDR3 is TGTGCCAGCAGTCCAGGGTCAGGGAACTACGAGCAGTACTTC. The full variable domain, rest sourced from reference TRBV7-9 and TRBJ2-7, is DTGVSQNPRHKITKRGQNVTFRCDPISEHNRLYWYRQTLGQGPEFLTYFQNEAQLEKSRLLSDRFSAERPKGSFSTLEIQRTEQGDSAMYLCASSPGSGNYEQYFGPGTRLTVT.

This clone was found a few times. The J gene is TRBJ1-2, the V gene TRBV2, with D possibly TRBD1 on 5 matching bases. Deletions cut 4 bases from V and 4 bases from J, with 10 bases between. The CDR3 has 13 amino acids. Germline V gene data show CDR1 as SNHLY and CDR2 as FYNNEI. CDR3 loop: CASSADRSYGYTF. The CDR3 coding sequence is TGTGCCAGCAGTGCCGACAGAAGCTATGGCTACACCTTC.

Concerning this clone: The same CDR3 is also encoded by other DNA sequences in this sample. This chain uses TRBV5-4 with TRBJ1-1, with unresolved D. The germline CDR1 and CDR2 sequences are SGHNT and YYREEE (reference sequence). The CDR3 totals 13 residues. Trimming shortened V by 0 bases and J by 2 bases, and 5 bases separated the two germline ends. In nucleotides, the CDR3 is TGTGCCAGCAGCTTGGCAGGAAACACTGAAGCTTTCTTT. It codes for CASSLAGNTEAFF.

About this clone itself: Other DNA sequences within the sample encode an identical CDR3. This chain uses TRBV5-1 with TRBJ1-1; 7 bases are shared with TRBD1. CDR3 length: 14 amino acids. CDR1 is SGHRS and CDR2 is YFSETQ in the germline V gene. J gave up 4 bases and V 1 base, and 4 bases lay outside the gene matches. CDR3 nucleotides: TGCGCCAGCAGCTTGCGTCAGGGGGGCACTGAAGCTTTCTTT. This sequence encodes CASSLRQGGTEAFF.

The gene calls are TRBV18 and TRBJ1-6; TRBD1 agrees at 10 bases. V trimming: 3 bases; J trimming: 9 bases; junction bases outside the gene matches: 5. From germline, CDR1 is KGHSH and CDR2 LQKENI. CDR3 length: 15 residues. In DNA form, the CDR3 reads TGTGCCAGCTCACCTGGGACAGGGGTCCTTTCACCCCTCCACTTT. Translation: CASSPGTGVLSPLHF.

This rearrangement joins TRBV5-1 to TRBJ1-1, with D possibly TRBD1 on 6 matching bases. The CDR3 is made up of 16 amino acids. Per germline, CDR1 SGHRS and CDR2 YFSETQ. Trimming cost V 0 bases and J 4 bases, with 16 bases left between them. CDR3 sequence reads: CASSLEQGGMGTEAFF. The CDR3 coding sequence is TGCGCCAGCAGCTTGGAACAGGGTGGGATGGGCACTGAAGCTTTCTTT.

V is TRBV5-5 and J is TRBJ1-1, with a possible D match to TRBD1 (6 bases). V was trimmed by 1 base and J by 5 bases, leaving 9 bases between them. CDR3 length: 13 amino acids. CDR1 is SGHKS and CDR2 is YYEKEE in the germline V gene (reference sequence). CDR3 in amino acids: CASSLKGGTEAFF. CDR3 nucleotide sequence: TGTGCCAGCAGCTTGAAAGGGGGAACTGAAGCTTTCTTT.